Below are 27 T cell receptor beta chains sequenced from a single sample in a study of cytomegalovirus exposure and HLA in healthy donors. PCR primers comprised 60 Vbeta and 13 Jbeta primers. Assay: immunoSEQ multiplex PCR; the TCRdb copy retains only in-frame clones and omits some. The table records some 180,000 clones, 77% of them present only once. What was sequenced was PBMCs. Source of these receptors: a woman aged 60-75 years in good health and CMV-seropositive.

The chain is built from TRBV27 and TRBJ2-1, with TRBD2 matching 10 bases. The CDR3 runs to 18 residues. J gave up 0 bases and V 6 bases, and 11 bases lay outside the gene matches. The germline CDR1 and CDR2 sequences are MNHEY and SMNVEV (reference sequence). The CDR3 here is CASRPRAGGPYSYNEQFF. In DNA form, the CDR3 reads TGTGCCAGCAGACCCCGAGCGGGAGGGCCCTACTCCTACAATGAGCAGTTCTTC.

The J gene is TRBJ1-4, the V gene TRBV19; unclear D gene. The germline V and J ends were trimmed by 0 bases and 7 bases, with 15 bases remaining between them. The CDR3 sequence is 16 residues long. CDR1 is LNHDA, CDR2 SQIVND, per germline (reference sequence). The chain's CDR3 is CASSIDLARGSEKLFF. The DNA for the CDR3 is TGTGCCAGTAGTATAGATCTGGCGAGAGGAAGTGAAAAACTGTTTTTT.

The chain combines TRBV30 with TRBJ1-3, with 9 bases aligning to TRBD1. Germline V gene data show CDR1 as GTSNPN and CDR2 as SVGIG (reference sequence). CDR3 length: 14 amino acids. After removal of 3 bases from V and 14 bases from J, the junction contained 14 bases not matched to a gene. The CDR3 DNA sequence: TGTGCCTGGAGCACTCCGGCCGGGACAGGGAGGTTATATTTT. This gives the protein CAWSTPAGTGRLYF.

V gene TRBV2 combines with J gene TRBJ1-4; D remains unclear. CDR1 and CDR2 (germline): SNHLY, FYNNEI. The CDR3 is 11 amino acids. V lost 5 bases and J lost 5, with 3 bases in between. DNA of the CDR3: TGTGCCAGCAGTCTAAATGAAAAACTGTTTTTT. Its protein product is CASSLNEKLFF. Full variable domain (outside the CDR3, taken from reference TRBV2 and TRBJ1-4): EPEVTQTPSHQVTQMGQEVILRCVPISNHLYFYWYRQILGQKVEFLVSFYNNEISEKSEIFDDQFSVERPDGSNFTLKIRSTKLEDSAMYFCASSLNEKLFFGSGTQLSVL.

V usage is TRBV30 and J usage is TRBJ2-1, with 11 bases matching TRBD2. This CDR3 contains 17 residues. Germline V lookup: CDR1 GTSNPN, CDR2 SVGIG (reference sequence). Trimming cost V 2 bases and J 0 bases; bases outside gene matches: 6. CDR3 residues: CAWSSSGGRSSYNEQFF. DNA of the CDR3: TGTGCCTGGAGTTCTAGCGGGGGGCGGAGCTCCTACAATGAGCAGTTCTTC. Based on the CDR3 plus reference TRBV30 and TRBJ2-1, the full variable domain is SQTIHQWPATLVQPVGSPLSLECTVEGTSNPNLYWYRQAAGRGLQLLFYSVGIGQISSEVPQNLSASRPQDRQFILSSKKLLLSDSGFYLCAWSSSGGRSSYNEQFFGPGTRLTVL.

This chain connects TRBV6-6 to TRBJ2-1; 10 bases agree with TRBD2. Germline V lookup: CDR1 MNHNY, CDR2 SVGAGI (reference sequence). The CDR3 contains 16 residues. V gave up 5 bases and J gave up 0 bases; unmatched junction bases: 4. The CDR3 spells CASSPLAGASYNEQFF. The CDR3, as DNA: TGTGCCAGCAGTCCTCTAGCGGGGGCCTCCTACAATGAGCAGTTCTTC.

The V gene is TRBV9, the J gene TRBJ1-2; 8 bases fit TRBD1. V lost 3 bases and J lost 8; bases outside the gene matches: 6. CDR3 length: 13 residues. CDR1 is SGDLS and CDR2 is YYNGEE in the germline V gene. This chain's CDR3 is CASSGDRGIGYTF. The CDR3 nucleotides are TGTGCCAGCAGCGGAGACAGGGGCATAGGCTACACCTTC.

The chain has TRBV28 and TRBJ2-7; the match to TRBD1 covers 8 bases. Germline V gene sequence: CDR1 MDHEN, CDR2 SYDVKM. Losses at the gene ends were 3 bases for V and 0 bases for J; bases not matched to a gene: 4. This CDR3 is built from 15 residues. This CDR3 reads CASSFAGTGSYEQYF. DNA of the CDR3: TGTGCCAGCAGTTTCGCCGGGACAGGCTCCTACGAGCAGTACTTC.

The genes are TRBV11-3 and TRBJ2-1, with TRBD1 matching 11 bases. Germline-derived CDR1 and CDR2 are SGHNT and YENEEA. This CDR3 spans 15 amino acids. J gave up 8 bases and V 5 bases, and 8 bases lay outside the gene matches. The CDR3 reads CASSPRTGGYHEQFF. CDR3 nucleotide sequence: TGTGCCAGCAGCCCCCGGACAGGGGGCTATCATGAGCAGTTCTTC.

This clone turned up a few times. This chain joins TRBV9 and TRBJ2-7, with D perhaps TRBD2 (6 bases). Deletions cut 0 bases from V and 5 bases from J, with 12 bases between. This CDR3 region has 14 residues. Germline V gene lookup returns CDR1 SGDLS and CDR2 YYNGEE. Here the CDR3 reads CASSVGTGADEQYF. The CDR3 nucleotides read TGTGCCAGCAGCGTAGGGACGGGAGCGGACGAGCAGTACTTC. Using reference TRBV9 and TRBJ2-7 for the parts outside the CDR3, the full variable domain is DSGVTQTPKHLITATGQRVTLRCSPRSGDLSVYWYQQSLDQGLQFLIQYYNGEERAKGNILERFSAQQFPDLHSELNLSSLELGDSALYFCASSVGTGADEQYFGPGTRLTVT.

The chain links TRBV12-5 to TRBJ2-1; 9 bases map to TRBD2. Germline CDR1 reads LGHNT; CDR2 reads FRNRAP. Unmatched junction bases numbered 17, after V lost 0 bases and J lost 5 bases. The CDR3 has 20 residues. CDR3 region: CASGLVISGSLTPVDNEQFF. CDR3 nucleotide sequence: TGTGCTAGTGGTTTGGTTATTAGCGGGAGTTTAACCCCGGTAGACAATGAGCAGTTCTTC.

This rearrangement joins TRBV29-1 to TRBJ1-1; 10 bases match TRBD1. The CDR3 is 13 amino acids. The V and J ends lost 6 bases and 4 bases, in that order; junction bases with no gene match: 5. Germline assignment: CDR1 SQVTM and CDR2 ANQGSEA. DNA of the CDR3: TGCAGCGTGACAGGGGGCAGGGGCACTGAAGCTTTCTTT. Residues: CSVTGGRGTEAFF.

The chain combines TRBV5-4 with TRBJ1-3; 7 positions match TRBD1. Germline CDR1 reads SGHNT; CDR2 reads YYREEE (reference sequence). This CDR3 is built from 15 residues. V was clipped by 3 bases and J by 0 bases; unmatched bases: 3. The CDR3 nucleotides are TGTGCCAGCAGCTCGGGACAGAGCTCTGGAAACACCATATATTTT. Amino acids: CASSSGQSSGNTIYF.

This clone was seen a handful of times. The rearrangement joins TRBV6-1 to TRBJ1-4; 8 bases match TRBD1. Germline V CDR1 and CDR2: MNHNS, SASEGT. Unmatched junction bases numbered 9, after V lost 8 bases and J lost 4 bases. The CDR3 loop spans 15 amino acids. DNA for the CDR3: TGTGCCAGCCAACGACAGGGGTCGGGTAATGAAAAACTGTTTTTT. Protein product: CASQRQGSGNEKLFF.

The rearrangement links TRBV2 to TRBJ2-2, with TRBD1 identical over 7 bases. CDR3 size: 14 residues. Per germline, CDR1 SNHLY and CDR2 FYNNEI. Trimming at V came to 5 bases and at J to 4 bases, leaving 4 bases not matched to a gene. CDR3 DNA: TGTGCCAGCAGTCCCCGGGACAGCACCGGGGAGCTGTTTTTT. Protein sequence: CASSPRDSTGELFF.

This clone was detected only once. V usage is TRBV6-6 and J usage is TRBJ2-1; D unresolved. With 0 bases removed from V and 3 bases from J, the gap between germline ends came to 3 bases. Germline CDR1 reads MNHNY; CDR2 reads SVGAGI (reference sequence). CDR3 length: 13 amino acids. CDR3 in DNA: TGTGCCAGCAGTTACTCCGGCTACAATGAGCAGTTCTTC. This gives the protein CASSYSGYNEQFF.

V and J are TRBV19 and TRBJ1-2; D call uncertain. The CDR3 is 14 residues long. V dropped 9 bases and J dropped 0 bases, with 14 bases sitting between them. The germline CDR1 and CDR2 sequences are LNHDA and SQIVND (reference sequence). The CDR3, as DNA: TGTGCCAGGCCAATCTGCGGTTCTAACTATGGCTACACCTTC. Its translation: CARPICGSNYGYTF.

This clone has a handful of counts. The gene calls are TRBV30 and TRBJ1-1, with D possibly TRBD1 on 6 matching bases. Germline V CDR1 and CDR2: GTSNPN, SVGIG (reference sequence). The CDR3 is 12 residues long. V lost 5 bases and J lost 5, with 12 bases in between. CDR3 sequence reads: CAWFTGLTEAFF. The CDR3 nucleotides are TGTGCCTGGTTCACAGGGTTGACTGAAGCTTTCTTT.

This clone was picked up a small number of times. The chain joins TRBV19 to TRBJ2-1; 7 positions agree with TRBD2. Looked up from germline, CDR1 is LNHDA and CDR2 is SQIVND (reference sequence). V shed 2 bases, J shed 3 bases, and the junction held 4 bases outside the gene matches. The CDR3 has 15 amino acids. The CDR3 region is CASSISGIGYNEQFF. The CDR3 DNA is TGTGCCAGTAGTATAAGCGGGATTGGCTACAATGAGCAGTTCTTC. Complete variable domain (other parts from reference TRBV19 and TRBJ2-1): DGGITQSPKYLFRKEGQNVTLSCEQNLNHDAMYWYRQDPGQGLRLIYYSQIVNDFQKGDIAEGYSVSREKKESFPLTVTSAQKNPTAFYLCASSISGIGYNEQFFGPGTRLTVL.

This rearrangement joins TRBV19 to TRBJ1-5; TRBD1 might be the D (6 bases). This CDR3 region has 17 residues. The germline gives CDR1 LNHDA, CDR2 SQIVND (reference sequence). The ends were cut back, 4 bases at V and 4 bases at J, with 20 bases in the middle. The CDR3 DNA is TGTGCCAGTAGTACCCCCAGGGGCAGAGGGTCAAATCAGCCCCAGCATTTT. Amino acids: CASSTPRGRGSNQPQHF.

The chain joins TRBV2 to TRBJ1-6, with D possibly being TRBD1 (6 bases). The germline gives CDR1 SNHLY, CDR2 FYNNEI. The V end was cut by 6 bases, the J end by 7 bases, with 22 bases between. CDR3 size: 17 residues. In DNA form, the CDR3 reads TGTGCCAGCAGCCCGACAGTAGGGGACACCCAAAATTCACCCCTCCACTTT. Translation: CASSPTVGDTQNSPLHF.

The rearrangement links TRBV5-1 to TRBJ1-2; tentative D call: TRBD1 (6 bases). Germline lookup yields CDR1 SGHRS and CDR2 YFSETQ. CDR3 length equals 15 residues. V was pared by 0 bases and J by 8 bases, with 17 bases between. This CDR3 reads CASSLGLGQSGGYTF. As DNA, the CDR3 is TGCGCCAGCAGCTTGGGCCTTGGACAGAGTGGAGGCTACACCTTC.

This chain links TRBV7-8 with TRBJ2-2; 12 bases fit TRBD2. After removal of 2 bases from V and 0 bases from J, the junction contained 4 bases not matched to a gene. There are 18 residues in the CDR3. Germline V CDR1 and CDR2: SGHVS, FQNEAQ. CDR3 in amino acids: CASSLRLAGATNTGELFF. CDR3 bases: TGTGCCAGCAGCTTACGACTAGCGGGGGCCACGAACACCGGGGAGCTGTTTTTT.

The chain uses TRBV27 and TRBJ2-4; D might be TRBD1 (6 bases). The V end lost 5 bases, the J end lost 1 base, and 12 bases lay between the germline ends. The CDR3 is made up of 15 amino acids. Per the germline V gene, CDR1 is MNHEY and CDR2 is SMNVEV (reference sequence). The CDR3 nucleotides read TGTGCCAGCAGTATACTGGGGGCGGCCAAAAACATTCAGTACTTC. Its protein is CASSILGAAKNIQYF.

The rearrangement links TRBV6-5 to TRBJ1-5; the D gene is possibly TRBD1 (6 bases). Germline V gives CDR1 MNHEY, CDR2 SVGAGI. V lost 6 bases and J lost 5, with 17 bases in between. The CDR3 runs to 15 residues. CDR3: CASSRGDTADQPQHF. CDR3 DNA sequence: TGTGCCAGCAGCCGAGGGGACACTGCGGATCAGCCCCAGCATTTT.

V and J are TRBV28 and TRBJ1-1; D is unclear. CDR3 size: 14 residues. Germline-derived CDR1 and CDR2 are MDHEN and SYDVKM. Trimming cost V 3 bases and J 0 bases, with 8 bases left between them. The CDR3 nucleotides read TGTGCCAGCAGTTTGGTGGAGTTGAACACTGAAGCTTTCTTT. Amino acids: CASSLVELNTEAFF.

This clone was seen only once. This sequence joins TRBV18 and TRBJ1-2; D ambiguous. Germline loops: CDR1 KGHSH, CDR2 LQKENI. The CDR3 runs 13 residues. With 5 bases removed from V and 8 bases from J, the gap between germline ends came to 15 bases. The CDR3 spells CASSMAPRGGYTF. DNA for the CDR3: TGTGCCAGCTCAATGGCCCCTCGGGGAGGCTACACCTTC.